This T cell receptor (beta chain) was identified during a study of cytomegalovirus exposure and HLA in healthy donors (dated by TCRdb to about 2017). Regarding the complete study: In an earlier analysis of some 610 of the donors, around 300 Gb of sequence data and some 100 million unique TCR beta sequences from roughly 190 million T cells were reported. About 330 gigabases of sequencing data and around 80 million unique TCR sequences made up an early release that covered approximately 650 HLA-typed donors. Of the 350 to 400 genotyped donors, approximately 83% fell in the genetic ancestry cluster associated with self-reported Caucasian donors. The study aimed to test whether cataloging public T cell receptors could reveal signatures of past pathogen exposure. Using immunosequencing, the study profiled T cell repertoires from 666 subjects and related those repertoires to cytomegalovirus serostatus. A separate validation cohort of approximately 120 different subjects was used in addition to the roughly 700-subject first cohort. High-throughput TCR immunosequencing, statistical association of individual TCRs with disease status, and machine learning were combined to predict cytomegalovirus infection status. In a later analysis, previously published TCR beta repertoires from more than 500 donors were re-analyzed and high-resolution HLA genotyping was added so that TCR occurrence patterns could be studied. The later analysis used no new phenotypic data to find candidate immune exposures, relying instead on TCR beta sequences and their occurrence across donors. In an earlier analysis of 587 of the donors, high-throughput TCR beta sequencing was used to judge whether each TCR beta V gene segment behaved as functional or pseudogenic. Donor age, sex, ethnicity and CMV serostatus were compiled together with the repertoire data. Genome-wide SNP genotypes for about 55% of the roughly 670 donors were used in a later genetic analysis, which treated that subset as a discovery cohort. All discovery cohort repertoires had been generated on a single sequencing platform. HLA typing included class I and class II loci at four-digit resolution. The number of donors typed differed by locus, with roughly 620-640 for A, B, C, DRB1 and DQB1, approximately 500 for DQA1, nearly 610 for DPA1, and roughly 450 for DPB1. Several DR-DQ haplotypes were treated as single units for association and clustering because of strong linkage in the cohort. On average, 235,054 unique TCR beta nucleotide sequences were sequenced per donor among 398 genotyped donors of the cohort, with 15% to 20% of those sequences being non-productive.

Study-level results and caveats: Some IMGT-functional V segments, including TRBV6-2 and TRBV6-3, could not be told apart with the 87-base-pair reads, so those segments were excluded. The classifier was reported to diagnose cytomegalovirus status with high specificity and sensitivity in both the original and validation cohorts. Broadly in line with IMGT annotations, most TCR beta V segments showed up in productive rearrangements about 87% or about 30% of the time in an earlier analysis of about 500 of the donors. V-gene and J-gene trimming of TCR beta chains was associated with a missense DCLRE1C variant in a later genetic analysis, and the association was replicated in an independent cohort. A further reported finding was that TCR beta sequences accurately predicted the HLA-A and HLA-B alleles for most subjects in the first cohort. A total of 150 to 200 TCR beta chains were listed by the study as associated with cytomegalovirus. The earlier analysis of nearly 600 of the donors excluded about 16 rarely observed V segments, including chromosome 9 orphons, because counts were too low. Several of the top co-occurrence clusters appeared to be linked to parvovirus B19, influenza, CMV and Epstein-Barr virus, according to a later analysis. A later analysis found that most CMV-associated TCR beta chains appeared HLA-restricted, with HLA associations seemingly driven largely by CMV exposure. When HLA alleles, especially DR and DQ, strongly co-occurred, TCR associations were difficult to assign to individual alleles. Most TCR sequences were seen in very few donors, while some public TCRs were found in many individuals. At a false discovery rate of 0.05, a later analysis linked around 17,000 TCR beta sequences to specific HLA alleles. The sequencing pipeline was judged likely to have produced a cluster of highly shared sequence variants as a technical artifact. Because HLA typing was missing for some donors at each locus, association tests included only the typed subset. For the cohort, immune exposure information was limited to CMV serostatus. Roughly uniform sequencing depth across donors was assumed in presence/absence analyses, although this assumption may not hold. According to a later analysis, TCR association rates differed among HLA loci, with DRB1 alleles showing the most associated TCRs and HLA-C alleles showing the fewest. Compared with equally common non-associated chains, HLA-associated TCR beta chains in a later analysis were more clonally expanded and had lower generation probabilities. This cohort had only TCR beta chains sequenced, and the lack of alpha or paired-chain data limited which features could be detected. It was suggested by the authors that the approach could potentially be generalized to other disease states and immunological phenotypes. A later genetic analysis reported fewer N-insertions in productive TCRs among donors in an Asian-associated ancestry cluster than the approximately 670-donor mean. In vitro tests confirmed that a few of the cytomegalovirus-associated TCR beta chains recognize cytomegalovirus antigens. Linkage disequilibrium might explain the correlated functional status among segregating V segments, but an unknown experimental factor could not be excluded.

The cohort consisted of 670 or so healthy bone marrow donors. All cohort members were sampled while nominally healthy, although unrecorded immune exposures were likely present. The donor was CMV seronegative and was included in the group of several hundred seronegative cohort members. Each donor provided a peripheral blood sample, and peripheral blood mononuclear cells were used for TCR beta sequencing. Genomic DNA was extracted from the blood cell samples with the Qiagen DNeasy Blood Extraction Kit. The library was generated by the immunoSEQ multiplex PCR assay. A mixture of 60 forward primers for TCR Vbeta segments and 13 reverse primers for TCR Jbeta segments was used in the multiplex PCR. Amplification of the CDR3 region of rearranged TCR beta genes was performed with a multiplex PCR assay on genomic DNA. The Illumina HiSeq System was used to sequence the amplified TCR beta libraries as 87-base-pair reads. The authors' analysis ran thus. A later analysis tallied about 77 million unique TCR beta chains across the approximately 670 repertoires, and about 10 million of those chains were shared by two or more donors. A nearest-neighbor algorithm error-corrected the raw reads and collapsed the reads into unique sequences, merging closely related sequences to remove PCR and sequencing errors. CDR3 sequences were aligned to IMGT reference sequences to assign V, D and J gene segments. For a sequence to be retained, at least a six-nucleotide match to both a V gene segment and a J gene segment was required. A rearrangement counted as productive if the CDR3 had no stop codons and remained in frame with V and J, and every other rearrangement counted as non-productive. CDR3 was defined according to IMGT convention as the region running from the second conserved V-encoded cysteine to the conserved J-encoded phenylalanine. The earlier analysis of about 590 of the donors excluded sequences that lacked an unambiguous match to a single V gene segment. In an earlier analysis of several hundred of the donors, V segments were called functional above 56.7% productive rearrangements and were called segregating when the between-donor standard deviation exceeded 5%. A statistical classification framework was developed to diagnose cytomegalovirus status using the catalog of TCR beta chain sequences. V and J gene assignment, in a later analysis, came from comparing TCR nucleotide sequences with IMGT/GENE-DB human TR gene sequences. In a later analysis, CDR3 sequences and most-parsimonious VDJ recombination scenarios were assigned using the TCRdist pipeline. A later analysis defined each TCR beta chain by its CDR3 amino acid sequence plus V-gene family, and excluded reads lacking a unique V-gene family. In a later analysis, 450 to 600 highly shared, low-generation-probability nucleotide sequences were removed to address suspected cross-contamination and a sequencing artifact. For each public chain, a later analysis derived a clonal expansion index from normalized ranks of inferred template counts within each repertoire. In a later analysis, generation probabilities were computed using a VDJ recombination model fitted to out-of-frame rearrangements, and the results were checked against IGoR. In a later analysis, hypergeometric tests were used to score TCR-TCR, TCR-HLA and TCR-CMV co-occurrence, with a repertoire-size bias correction applied to TCR pairs. False discovery rates were estimated in a later analysis by permuting HLA or CMV assignments 20 times. In a later analysis, co-occurring TCRs were grouped using DBSCAN, and TCRdist sequence similarity was added for clustering within HLA-allele-positive subsets. Repertoires with fewer than 30,000 or more than 120,000 public chains were left out of co-occurrence clustering, as were about 5 repertoires with anomalous nucleotide sharing. Entries here come from immuneACCESS through TCRdb and include only in-frame sequences with V and J called. Some clones fail to appear in such tables; in the studies checked, an unresolved V gene covers under half of the shortfall, and the cause of the remainder is unknown. From that table come the V and J calls and clone size; the DNA was used to work out D and trimming. For this sample the table gives approximately 160,000 clones, of which about 80% were detected only once. The biggest ten clones account for 0.95% to 1.1% of the sample.

To note about this clone: It lacks a known antigen. No base-level quality is on record; no much larger clone is a single base apart.

The germline V gene sets CDR1 to SNHLY and CDR2 to FYNNEI. The CDR3, from cysteine to phenylalanine, totals 13 residues. Left in the record is the CDR3 DNA by itself, 39 bases read in frame from the first base. Relative to germline, V is missing 6 bases and J is missing 4 bases, with 6 bases of the junction outside any gene match. The source of this sequence is a woman aged 40-49 years in good health and CMV-seronegative. The sample was PBMCs. The chain links TRBV2 with TRBJ2-7, and 7 bases in between align with TRBD2. Here is the DNA: TGTGCCAGCAGAAGGGAGGGCAGGTACGAGCAGTACTTC. It translates as CASRREGRYEQYF.